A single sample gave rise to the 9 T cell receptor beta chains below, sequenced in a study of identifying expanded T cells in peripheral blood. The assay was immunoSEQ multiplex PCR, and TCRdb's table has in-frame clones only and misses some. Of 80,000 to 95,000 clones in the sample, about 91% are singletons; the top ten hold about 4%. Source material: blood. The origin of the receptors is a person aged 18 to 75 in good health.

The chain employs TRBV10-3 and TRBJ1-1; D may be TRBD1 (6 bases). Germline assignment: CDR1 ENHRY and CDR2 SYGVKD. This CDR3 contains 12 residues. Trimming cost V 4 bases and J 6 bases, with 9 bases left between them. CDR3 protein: CAISGGAAEAFF. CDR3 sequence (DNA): TGTGCCATCAGTGGGGGGGCAGCTGAAGCTTTCTTT.

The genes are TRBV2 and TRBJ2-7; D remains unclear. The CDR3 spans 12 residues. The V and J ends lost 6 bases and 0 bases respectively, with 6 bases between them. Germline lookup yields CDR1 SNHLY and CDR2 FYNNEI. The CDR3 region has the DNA TGTGCCAGCAGAGCAAGCTCCTACGAGCAGTACTTC. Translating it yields CASRASSYEQYF.

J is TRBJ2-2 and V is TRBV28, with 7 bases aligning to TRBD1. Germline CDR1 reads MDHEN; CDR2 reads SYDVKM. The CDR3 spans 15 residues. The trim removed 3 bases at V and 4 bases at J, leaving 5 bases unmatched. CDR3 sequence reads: CASSFGQEITGELFF. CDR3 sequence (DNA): TGTGCCAGCAGTTTCGGACAGGAAATCACCGGGGAGCTGTTTTTT.

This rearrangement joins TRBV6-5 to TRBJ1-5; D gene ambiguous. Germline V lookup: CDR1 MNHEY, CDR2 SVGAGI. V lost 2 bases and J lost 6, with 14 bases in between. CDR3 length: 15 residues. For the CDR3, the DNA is TGTGCCAGCAGTTACGGCCCACCGAGCGGTCAGCCCCAGCATTTT. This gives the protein CASSYGPPSGQPQHF.

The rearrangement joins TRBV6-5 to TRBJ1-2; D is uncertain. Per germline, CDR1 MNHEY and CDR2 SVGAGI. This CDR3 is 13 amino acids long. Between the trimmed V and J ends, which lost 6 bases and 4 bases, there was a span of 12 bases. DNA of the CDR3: TGTGCCAGCAGCCGCCAGCTTTTCTATGGCTACACCTTC. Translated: CASSRQLFYGYTF.

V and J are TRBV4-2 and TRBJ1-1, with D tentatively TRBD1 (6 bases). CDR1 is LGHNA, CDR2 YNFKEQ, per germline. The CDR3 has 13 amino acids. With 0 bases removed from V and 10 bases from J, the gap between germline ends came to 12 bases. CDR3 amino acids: CASSQDGGRGAFF. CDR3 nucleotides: TGTGCCAGCAGCCAAGACGGGGGCCGCGGAGCTTTCTTT.

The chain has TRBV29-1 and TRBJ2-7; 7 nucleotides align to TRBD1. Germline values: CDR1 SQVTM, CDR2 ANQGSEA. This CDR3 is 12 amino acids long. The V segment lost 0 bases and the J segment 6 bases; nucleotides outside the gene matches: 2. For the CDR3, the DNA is TGCAGCGTTGAAGATCCAGGGGGCGAGCAGTACTTC. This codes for CSVEDPGGEQYF.

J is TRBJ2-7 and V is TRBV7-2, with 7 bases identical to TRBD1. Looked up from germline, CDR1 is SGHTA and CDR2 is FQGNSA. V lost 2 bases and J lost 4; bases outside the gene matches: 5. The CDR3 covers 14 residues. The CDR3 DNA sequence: TGTGCCAGCAGCTTAAGACAGGGACGGTACGAGCAGTACTTC. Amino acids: CASSLRQGRYEQYF. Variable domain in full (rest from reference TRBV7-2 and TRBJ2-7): GAGVSQSPSNKVTEKGKDVELRCDPISGHTALYWYRQSLGQGLEFLIYFQGNSAPDKSGLPSDRFSAERTGGSVSTLTIQRTQQEDSAVYLCASSLRQGRYEQYFGPGTRLTVT.

CDR3 DNA sequence: TGTGCCAGCAGTGAAGACCAGGGGGGCACAGATACGCAGTATTTT. Translation gives CASSEDQGGTDTQYF. The V and J genes are TRBV6-1 and TRBJ2-3; 7 bases are shared with TRBD1. The junction had 2 bases not matched to a gene; V was cut back by 1 base and J by 1 base. This CDR3 comprises 15 residues. Germline CDR1 is MNHNS and CDR2 is SASEGT.